This TCR beta chain was profiled in a study of blood T cell repertoires in COVID-19. In the study overall: COVID-19 samples, acute and convalescent, were from the United States, Italy and Spain. Sample material is recorded as cDNA or gDNA derived from T cells, B-cell-depleted T cells, or PBMCs.

This clone was observed a single time. Source study methods: Reference gene primers were amplified, and this amplification served to estimate nucleated cell counts. Here immunoSEQ multiplex PCR was the method, and the copy in TCRdb shows in-frame clones only, minus some. D and trimming were read from the DNA, whereas the V and J calls and clone size are those reported in that table. The sample lists just under 90,000 clones; 60% to 80% were seen once. This clonotype was sampled from a woman aged 80 or over with acute or convalescent COVID-19. Specimen: peripheral blood.

CDR3 region: CASSRNVASGYGEQFF. The CDR3 DNA follows: TGCGCCAGCAGCCGTAACGTGGCCTCGGGGTACGGTGAGCAGTTCTTC. V is TRBV4-3 and J is TRBJ2-1; possibly TRBD2 for D (5 bases). Trimming stripped 4 bases from V and 9 bases from J, with 22 bases between. Germline CDR1 LGHNA, CDR2 YSLEER. The CDR3 is 16 amino acids.